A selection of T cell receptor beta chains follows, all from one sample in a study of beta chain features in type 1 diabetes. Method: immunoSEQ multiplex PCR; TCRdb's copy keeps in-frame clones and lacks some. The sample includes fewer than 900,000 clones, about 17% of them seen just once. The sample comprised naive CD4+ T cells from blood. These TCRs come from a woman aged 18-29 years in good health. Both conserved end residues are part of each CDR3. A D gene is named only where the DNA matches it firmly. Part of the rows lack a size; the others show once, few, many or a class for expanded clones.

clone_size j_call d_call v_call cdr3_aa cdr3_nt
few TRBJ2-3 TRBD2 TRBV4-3 CASNPGLAATDTQYF TGCGCCAGCAACCCCGGACTAGCGGCCACAGATACGCAGTATTTT
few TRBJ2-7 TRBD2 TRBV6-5 CASSYGGVGNYEQYF TGTGCCAGCAGTTACGGGGGGGTCGGAAACTACGAGCAGTACTTC
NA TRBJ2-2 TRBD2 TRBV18 CASSLSPSSGSGTGELFF TGTGCCAGCTCACTCTCTCCGTCTAGCGGGAGCGGAACCGGGGAGCTGTTTTTT
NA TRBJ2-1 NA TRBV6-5 CASTRDFSSHNEQFF TGTGCCAGCACCAGAGATTTTAGCAGCCACAATGAGCAGTTCTTC
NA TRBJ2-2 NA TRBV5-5 CASSLSVDTGELFF TGTGCCAGCAGCTTGTCGGTAGACACCGGGGAGCTGTTTTTT
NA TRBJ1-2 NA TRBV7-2 CASSSQYGYTF TGTGCCAGCAGCTCACAGTATGGCTACACCTTC
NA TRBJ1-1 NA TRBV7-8 CASSLASQGGTEAFF TGTGCCAGCAGCTTAGCGAGTCAGGGAGGCACTGAAGCTTTCTTT
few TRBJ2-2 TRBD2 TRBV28 CASSSGGARTGELFF TGTGCCAGCAGTTCGGGAGGGGCCCGCACCGGGGAGCTGTTTTTT
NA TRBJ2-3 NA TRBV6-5 CASSSTSTDTQYF TGTGCCAGCAGTTCGACTAGCACAGATACGCAGTATTTT
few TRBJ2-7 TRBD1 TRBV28 CASSFLDRGTYEQYF TGTGCCAGCAGTTTCCTCGACAGGGGCACCTACGAGCAGTACTTC
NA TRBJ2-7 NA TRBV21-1 CGAWNEQYF TGTGGGGCATGGAACGAGCAGTACTTC
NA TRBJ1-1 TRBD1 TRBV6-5 CASSKTGRGAEAFF TGTGCCAGCAGTAAGACAGGGCGAGGGGCTGAAGCTTTCTTT
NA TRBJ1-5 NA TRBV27 CASREKVSNQPQHF TGTGCCAGCAGGGAGAAAGTGAGCAATCAGCCCCAGCATTTT
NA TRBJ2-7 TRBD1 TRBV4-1 CASSLSPTGASGEQYF TGCGCCAGCAGCCTCAGCCCTACAGGGGCCTCGGGCGAGCAGTACTTC
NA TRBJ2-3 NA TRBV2 CASSVGDRSTDTQYF TGTGCCAGCAGTGTCGGCGACAGGAGCACAGATACGCAGTATTTT
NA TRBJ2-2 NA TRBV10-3 CAISRGGKVTGELFF TGTGCCATCAGCAGGGGAGGGAAGGTCACCGGGGAGCTGTTTTTT
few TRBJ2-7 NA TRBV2 CASSEIGGTTYEQYF TGTGCCAGCAGTGAAATCGGGGGAACCACCTACGAGCAGTACTTC
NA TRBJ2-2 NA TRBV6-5 CASSYVAAFEAGELFF TGTGCCAGCAGTTACGTCGCGGCTTTTGAGGCCGGGGAGCTGTTTTTT
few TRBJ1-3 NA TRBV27 CASSLFPGNTIYF TGTGCCAGCAGTTTATTCCCAGGAAACACCATATATTTT
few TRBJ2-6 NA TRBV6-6 CASRSGLSANVLTF TGTGCCAGCAGATCGGGACTTTCCGCCAACGTCCTGACTTTC
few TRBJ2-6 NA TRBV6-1 CASSEATPGANVLTF TGTGCCAGCAGTGAAGCTACTCCTGGGGCCAACGTCCTGACTTTC
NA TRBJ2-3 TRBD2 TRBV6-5 CASSVTSGRGDTQYF TGTGCCAGCAGTGTGACTAGCGGGCGAGGGGATACGCAGTATTTT
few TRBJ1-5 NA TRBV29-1 CSVLWAPNQPQHF TGCAGCGTTCTTTGGGCTCCCAATCAGCCCCAGCATTTT
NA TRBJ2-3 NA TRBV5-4 CASSRGPPTRDHTDTQYF TGTGCCAGCAGCCGAGGTCCCCCCACGAGAGACCACACAGATACGCAGTATTTT
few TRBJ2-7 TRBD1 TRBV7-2 CASSLWDRGSYEQYF TGTGCCAGCAGCTTATGGGACAGGGGATCCTACGAGCAGTACTTC
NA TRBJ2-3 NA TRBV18 CASFGLGLDTQYF TGTGCCAGCTTCGGTCTGGGCCTAGATACGCAGTATTTT
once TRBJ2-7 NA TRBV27 CASSPGWGSRPYEQYF TGTGCCAGCAGTCCAGGTTGGGGGAGTCGACCCTACGAGCAGTACTTC
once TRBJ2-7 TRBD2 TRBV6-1 CASSELWLAGGPYEQYF TGTGCCAGCAGTGAATTGTGGCTAGCGGGAGGGCCCTACGAGCAGTACTTC
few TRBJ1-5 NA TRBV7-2 CASSLLGTNQPQHF TGTGCCAGCAGCTTATTGGGGACAAATCAGCCCCAGCATTTT
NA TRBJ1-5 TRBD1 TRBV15 CATRADRAFNQPQHF TGTGCCACCAGGGCGGACAGGGCCTTCAATCAGCCCCAGCATTTT
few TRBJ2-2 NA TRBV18 CASSRSQNTGELFF TGTGCCAGCTCACGTTCTCAGAACACCGGGGAGCTGTTTTTT
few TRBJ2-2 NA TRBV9 CASSGGLGTGELFF TGTGCCAGCAGCGGAGGGCTCGGCACCGGGGAGCTGTTTTTT
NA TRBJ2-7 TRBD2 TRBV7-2 CASSLLGAGGSDEQYF TGTGCCAGCAGCTTATTAGGAGCGGGAGGTTCGGACGAGCAGTACTTC
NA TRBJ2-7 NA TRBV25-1 CASSEFPVVGYATREQYF TGTGCCAGCAGTGAGTTCCCGGTGGTCGGTTACGCGACTCGCGAGCAGTACTTC
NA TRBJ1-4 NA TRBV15 CATSRVGTTTNEKLFF TGTGCCACCAGCAGAGTTGGGACTACAACTAATGAAAAACTGTTTTTT
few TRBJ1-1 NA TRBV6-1 CASSEYGLAEAFF TGTGCCAGCAGTGAATATGGTTTGGCTGAAGCTTTCTTT
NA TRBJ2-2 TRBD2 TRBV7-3 CASSRGRGLPGYTGELFF TGTGCCAGCAGTCGAGGGAGGGGACTCCCGGGGTATACCGGGGAGCTGTTTTTT
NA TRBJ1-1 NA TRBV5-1 CASSLETNTEAFF TGCGCCAGCAGCTTGGAGACAAACACTGAAGCTTTCTTT
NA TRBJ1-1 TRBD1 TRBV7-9 CASSHGTVNKAFF TGTGCCAGCAGCCACGGGACAGTTAATAAAGCTTTCTTT
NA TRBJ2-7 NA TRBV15 CATSRVQGLPSEQYF TGTGCCACCAGCAGAGTACAGGGACTACCATCCGAGCAGTACTTC
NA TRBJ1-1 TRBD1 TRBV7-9 CASIRDRGNTEAFF TGTGCCAGCATCCGAGACAGGGGGAACACTGAAGCTTTCTTT
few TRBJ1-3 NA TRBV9 CASSTTVKNSGNTIYF TGTGCCAGCAGCACGACAGTGAAGAACTCTGGAAACACCATATATTTT
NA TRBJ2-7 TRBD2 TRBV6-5 CASSYKGGGRSYEQYF TGTGCCAGCAGTTACAAGGGTGGCGGGAGATCCTACGAGCAGTACTTC
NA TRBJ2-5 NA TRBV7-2 CASSLIAWDQGETQYF TGTGCCAGCAGCTTAATAGCTTGGGACCAAGGGGAGACCCAGTACTTC
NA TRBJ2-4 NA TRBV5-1 CASSFGDHQYF TGCGCCAGCAGCTTTGGGGACCATCAGTACTTC
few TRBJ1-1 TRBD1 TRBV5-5 CASRRQGGLNTEAFF TGTGCCAGCAGGCGGCAGGGGGGACTAAACACTGAAGCTTTCTTT
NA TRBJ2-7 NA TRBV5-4 CASSRDSFTEQYF TGTGCCAGCAGTCGGGACTCCTTCACCGAGCAGTACTTC
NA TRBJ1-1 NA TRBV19 CASSIRGPTLEAFF TGTGCCAGTAGTATAAGGGGACCGACTCTTGAAGCTTTCTTT
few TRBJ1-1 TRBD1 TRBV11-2 CASSQDRGEAFF TGTGCCAGCAGCCAGGACAGGGGGGAAGCTTTCTTT
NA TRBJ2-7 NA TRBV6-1 CASSFLELAAGQYF TGTGCCAGCAGTTTCCTCGAATTAGCGGCTGGGCAGTACTTC
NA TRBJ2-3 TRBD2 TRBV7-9 CASSLAETSGSTDTQYF TGTGCCAGCAGCTTAGCTGAGACTAGCGGGAGCACAGATACGCAGTATTTT
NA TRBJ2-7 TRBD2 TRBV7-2 CASSSTSGTYEQYF TGTGCCAGCAGCTCCACTAGCGGAACCTACGAGCAGTACTTC